Listed below are T cell receptor beta chains from one sample, sequenced in a study of blood T cell repertoires in COVID-19. Only in-frame clones appear in the TCRdb table, and some are missing; sequencing was by immunoSEQ multiplex PCR. The sample consists of 50,000 to 55,000 clones, 85% to 90% of them appearing once. The sample taken for sequencing was peripheral blood. The receptors originated from a man between 60 and 75 years old with acute or convalescent COVID-19. Both conserved end residues are part of each CDR3. D genes are given only for firm matches. A clone size is listed for some rows: how often the clone was seen (once, few, many), or a class if it is expanded.

j_gene	v_gene	abundance	d_gene	CDR3aa	CDR3nt
TRBJ1-1	TRBV11-3	once	.	CASSFGGFTEAFF	TGTGCCAGCAGCTTTGGGGGCTTCACTGAAGCTTTCTTT
TRBJ2-7	TRBV2	.	.	CASSETGFDEQYF	TGTGCCAGCAGTGAAACAGGGTTCGACGAGCAGTACTTC
TRBJ2-2	TRBV27	once	TRBD1	CASSFLTGVDTGELFF	TGTGCCAGCAGTTTCCTCACAGGGGTCGACACCGGGGAGCTGTTTTTT
TRBJ1-2	TRBV25-1	few	.	CASSESRFGGANYGYTF	TGTGCCAGCAGTGAATCTAGATTCGGAGGAGCTAACTATGGCTACACCTTC
TRBJ2-2	TRBV10-3	.	TRBD1	CAIRVSTGGVGELFF	TGTGCCATCAGGGTCTCGACAGGGGGGGTCGGGGAGCTGTTTTTT
TRBJ2-3	TRBV27	few	TRBD2	CASSLVSGRLITDTQYF	TGTGCCAGCAGTTTAGTTAGCGGGAGGCTGATTACAGATACGCAGTATTTT
TRBJ2-1	TRBV2	.	TRBD1	CASSELGTGVADEQFF	TGTGCCAGCAGTGAACTGGGGACAGGGGTTGCCGATGAGCAGTTCTTC
TRBJ2-4	TRBV11-2	.	.	CASRGPGHQAKNIQYF	TGTGCCAGCAGGGGCCCGGGACACCAAGCCAAAAACATTCAGTACTTC
TRBJ2-2	TRBV25-1	.	TRBD1	CASKATGDTGELFF	TGTGCCAGCAAGGCCACAGGGGACACCGGGGAGCTGTTTTTT
TRBJ2-2	TRBV2	.	TRBD2	CASSGTSRTGELFF	TGTGCCAGCAGCGGGACTAGCCGTACCGGGGAGCTGTTTTTT
TRBJ2-6	TRBV27	.	TRBD2	CASSPGRATPGANVLTF	TGTGCCAGCAGCCCCGGGAGGGCCACTCCTGGGGCCAACGTCCTGACTTTC
TRBJ1-6	TRBV5-1	.	.	CASSLDIPGNSPLHF	TGCGCCAGCAGCTTGGATATTCCAGGGAATTCACCCCTCCACTTT
TRBJ1-1	TRBV3-1/TRBV3-2	.	.	CASSPRRENTEAFF	TGTGCCAGCAGCCCTAGGCGGGAGAACACTGAAGCTTTCTTT
TRBJ1-6	TRBV5-6	once	TRBD1	CASSRDRDSPLHF	TGTGCCAGCAGCCGCGACAGGGACTCACCCCTCCACTTT
TRBJ2-1	TRBV27	.	.	CASSRTFNEQFF	TGTGCCAGCAGTAGGACTTTTAATGAGCAGTTCTTC
TRBJ1-1	TRBV30	.	.	CAWTPQGGATEAFF	TGTGCCTGGACACCCCAAGGAGGGGCCACTGAAGCTTTCTTT
TRBJ2-3	TRBV28	.	TRBD2	CASSSSGSRTDTQYF	TGTGCCAGCAGTTCTAGCGGGAGTCGAACAGATACGCAGTATTTT
TRBJ2-5	TRBV7-7	.	.	CASSSGSSGETQYF	TGTGCTAGCAGCTCGGGTAGTAGCGGAGAGACCCAGTACTTC
TRBJ2-5	TRBV2	.	TRBD2	CASRGAGEETQYF	TGTGCCAGCAGAGGGGCGGGAGAAGAGACCCAGTACTTC
TRBJ2-7	TRBV5-1	.	.	CASSRLGGAGYEQYF	TGCGCCAGCAGCCGACTTGGCGGGGCCGGGTACGAGCAGTACTTC
TRBJ1-1	TRBV10-1	.	.	CASSVAGRGTEAFF	TGCGCCAGCAGTGTAGCGGGCCGAGGCACTGAAGCTTTCTTT
TRBJ1-5	TRBV5-3	.	TRBD1	CARSLSISGQDRVHQPQHF	TGTGCCAGAAGCTTGTCAATCTCAGGACAGGACAGGGTCCATCAGCCCCAGCATTTT
TRBJ2-5	TRBV5-4	.	TRBD2	CASSRSAGGRQETQYF	TGTGCCAGCAGCCGTTCGGCGGGAGGCCGACAAGAGACCCAGTACTTC
TRBJ1-1	TRBV18	.	.	CASSRAPTALNTEAFF	TGTGCCAGCTCACGGGCCCCGACAGCCCTGAACACTGAAGCTTTCTTT
TRBJ2-7	TRBV6-5	.	TRBD2	CASTLLKTSGYEQYF	TGTGCCAGCACCCTACTCAAGACTAGCGGCTACGAGCAGTACTTC
TRBJ1-1	TRBV19	.	TRBD1	CASSLRTGDMAFF	TGTGCCAGTAGTCTTAGGACAGGGGATATGGCTTTCTTT
TRBJ1-5	TRBV28	.	.	CASRTGGNQPQHF	TGTGCCAGCAGGACCGGGGGAAATCAGCCCCAGCATTTT
TRBJ1-3	TRBV9	.	.	CASSVGGHSGNTIYF	TGTGCCAGCAGCGTGGGGGGGCACTCTGGAAACACCATATATTTT
TRBJ1-4	TRBV11-2	.	TRBD1	CASSLRGTVFNEKLFF	TGTGCCAGCAGCCTCAGGGGGACAGTTTTTAATGAAAAACTGTTTTTT
TRBJ1-2	TRBV28	.	TRBD1	CASGQGFGYTF	TGTGCCTCGGGACAGGGGTTTGGCTACACCTTC
TRBJ1-1	TRBV19	.	TRBD1	CASSSRDRGPNTEAFF	TGTGCCAGTAGTAGCCGGGACAGGGGGCCCAACACTGAAGCTTTCTTT
TRBJ1-5	TRBV5-8	.	.	CASSLDGIQPQHF	TGTGCCAGCAGCTTGGACGGGATTCAGCCCCAGCATTTT
TRBJ1-5	TRBV14	.	.	CASSQFGRGQVGENQPQHF	TGTGCCAGCAGCCAGTTCGGCAGGGGCCAGGTCGGGGAAAATCAGCCCCAGCATTTT
TRBJ2-4	TRBV18	once	.	CASSEGGNIQYF	TGTGCCAGCTCAGAGGGGGGGAACATTCAGTACTTC
TRBJ2-3	TRBV2	.	.	CASSEQGPHTDTQYF	TGTGCCAGCAGTGAGCAGGGCCCCCACACAGATACGCAGTATTTT
TRBJ1-5	TRBV18	.	.	CASSRIAGADQPQHF	TGTGCCAGCTCACGCATTGCAGGGGCTGATCAGCCCCAGCATTTT
TRBJ2-2	TRBV2	.	TRBD2	CASMWGLAANTGELFF	TGTGCCAGCATGTGGGGACTAGCGGCTAACACCGGGGAGCTGTTTTTT
TRBJ2-5	TRBV3-1/TRBV3-2	.	.	CASSPSGGNQETQYF	TGTGCCAGCAGCCCTTCTGGAGGGAATCAAGAGACCCAGTACTTC
TRBJ2-7	TRBV27	once	.	CASLRTGTHEQYF	TGTGCCAGCCTACGGACGGGAACCCACGAGCAGTACTTC
TRBJ1-1	TRBV20-1	once	.	CSPRDTEAFF	TGCAGTCCCCGGGACACTGAAGCTTTCTTT
TRBJ1-2	TRBV30	.	.	CAGSLQAFYGYTF	TGTGCTGGCTCCCTGCAGGCGTTCTATGGCTACACCTTC
TRBJ2-1	TRBV27	.	TRBD1	CASSLDGTGYNEQFF	TGTGCCAGCAGTTTAGATGGGACAGGTTACAATGAGCAGTTCTTC
TRBJ1-2	TRBV28	few	TRBD1	CASREGQGGGYTF	TGTGCCAGCAGAGAGGGACAGGGGGGTGGCTACACCTTC
TRBJ1-3	TRBV28	.	.	CASRRGAVSGNTIYF	TGTGCCAGCAGGCGGGGGGCTGTCTCTGGAAACACCATATATTTT
TRBJ2-5	TRBV5-5	.	TRBD2	CASSRRAGGPVETQYF	TGTGCCAGCAGCCGGCGGGCGGGAGGGCCGGTAGAGACCCAGTACTTC
TRBJ2-7	TRBV9	.	TRBD2	CASSVAGTRDYEQYF	TGTGCCAGCAGCGTTGCCGGGACTAGGGACTACGAGCAGTACTTC
TRBJ2-1	TRBV2	.	TRBD2	CATRSETSGGSLFF	TGTGCCACCCGTTCTGAGACTAGCGGAGGAAGTCTGTTCTTC
TRBJ1-2	TRBV5-5	.	.	CASSLRTANYGYTF	TGTGCCAGCAGCTTGAGGACAGCTAACTATGGCTACACCTTC
TRBJ2-3	TRBV9	.	TRBD2	CASSDVTSGYTDTQYF	TGTGCCAGCAGCGACGTGACTAGCGGCTACACAGATACGCAGTATTTT
TRBJ1-3	TRBV19	.	.	CASRVAGSGNTIYF	TGTGCCAGCAGGGTGGCAGGCTCTGGAAACACCATATATTTT